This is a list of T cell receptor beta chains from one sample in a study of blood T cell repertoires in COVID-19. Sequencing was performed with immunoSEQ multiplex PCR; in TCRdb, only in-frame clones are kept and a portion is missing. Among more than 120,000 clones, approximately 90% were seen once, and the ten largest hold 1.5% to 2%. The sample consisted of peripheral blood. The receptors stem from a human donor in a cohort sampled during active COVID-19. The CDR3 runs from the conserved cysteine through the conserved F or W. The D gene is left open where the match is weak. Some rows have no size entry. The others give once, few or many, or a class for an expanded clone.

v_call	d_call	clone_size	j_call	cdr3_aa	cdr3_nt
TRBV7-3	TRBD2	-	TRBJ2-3	CASSLQGLGGGTDTQYF	TGTGCCAGCAGCTTACAGGGACTAGGAGGGGGCACAGATACGCAGTATTTT
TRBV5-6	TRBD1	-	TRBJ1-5	CASSFPPGQGALSNQPQHF	TGTGCCAGCAGCTTTCCTCCGGGACAGGGGGCTTTGAGCAATCAGCCCCAGCATTTT
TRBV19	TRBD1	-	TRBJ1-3	CASSLDRLYSGNTIYF	TGTGCCAGTAGTTTGGACAGGCTTTACTCTGGAAACACCATATATTTT
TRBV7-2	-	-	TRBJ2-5	CASSLEYRDETQYF	TGTGCCAGCAGCTTAGAGTACAGGGATGAGACCCAGTACTTC
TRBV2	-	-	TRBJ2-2	CASSVYDTGELFF	TGTGCCAGCAGTGTCTACGATACCGGGGAGCTGTTTTTT
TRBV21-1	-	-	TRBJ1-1	CASSNRAGPLKAEAFF	TGTGCCAGCAGCAATCGAGCTGGGCCCTTAAAGGCTGAAGCTTTCTTT
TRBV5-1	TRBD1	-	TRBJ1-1	CASSVGTGGMNTEAFF	TGCGCCAGCAGCGTCGGGACAGGGGGCATGAACACTGAAGCTTTCTTT
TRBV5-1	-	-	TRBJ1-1	CASSLQGGYTEAFF	TGCGCCAGCAGCTTGCAGGGAGGGTACACTGAAGCTTTCTTT
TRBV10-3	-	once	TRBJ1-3	CAIRKGTPGNTIYF	TGTGCCATCAGGAAAGGGACACCGGGAAACACCATATATTTT
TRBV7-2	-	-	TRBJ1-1	CASSLALGGGTEAFF	TGTGCCAGCAGTTTAGCACTCGGTGGAGGCACTGAAGCTTTCTTT
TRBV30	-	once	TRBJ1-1	CACERNTEAFF	TGTGCCTGCGAGCGGAACACTGAAGCTTTCTTT
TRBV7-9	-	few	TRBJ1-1	CASSLDPGPSEAFF	TGTGCCAGCAGCTTAGATCCAGGCCCCTCTGAAGCTTTCTTT
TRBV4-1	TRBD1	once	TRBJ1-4	CASSQDRDRVAFF	TGCGCCAGCAGCCAAGATCGGGACAGGGTAGCATTTTTT
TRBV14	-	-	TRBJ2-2	CASSRTRGAGGELFF	TGTGCCAGCAGCCGTACTCGGGGGGCCGGCGGGGAGCTGTTTTTT
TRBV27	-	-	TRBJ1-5	CASSPPGRDKTQHF	TGTGCCAGCAGTCCGCCGGGCAGGGACAAGACCCAGCATTTT
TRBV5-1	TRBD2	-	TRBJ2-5	CASSPLGLAGGETQYF	TGCGCCAGCAGCCCGCTCGGACTAGCGGGTGGGGAGACCCAGTACTTC
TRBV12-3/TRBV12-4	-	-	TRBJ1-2	CASSQPYREGYTF	TGTGCCAGCAGCCAACCTTACAGGGAAGGCTACACCTTC
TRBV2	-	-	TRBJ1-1	CASSEYGLMNTEAFF	TGTGCCAGCAGTGAATACGGACTGATGAACACTGAAGCTTTCTTT